The present entry profiles one T cell receptor (beta chain) with its context. It was with a sample-barcoded 5' primer and a J-beta primer mix that a second PCR of roughly 6 to 12 cycles was run. Each cDNA molecule was tagged by a template-switch adaptor with 12 random nucleotides. TCRdb ran MiXCR on the 5' RACE reads and lists one entry per CDR3 protein. The profile shows some 800,000 distinct CDR3 sequences, roughly 25% of them singletons. This sample was taken from a study of blood T cells in healthy people across ages. Each individual donor underwent a draw of ten milliliters of peripheral blood. CDR3 length: 13 amino acids. V was pared by 3 bases and J by 0 bases, with 8 bases between. CDR1 is DFQATT and CDR2 is SNEGSKA in the germline V gene (reference sequence). A further study also used this sample, focusing on T cells of mothers and their children. This second study notes: Over 8 million reads per mother and 2.5 million to 3 million per child were obtained.

The source is a boy aged 5 to 17 in good health. The rearrangement uses TRBV20-1 and TRBJ2-5; D not certain. Sequencing was performed on blood. The CDR3 DNA is TGCAGTGCTAGCTCCACGTACCAAGAGACCCAGTACTTC. Its protein product is CSASSTYQETQYF.